These 22 T cell receptor beta chains came from one sample sequenced in a study of blood T cell repertoires in COVID-19. The assay was immunoSEQ multiplex PCR, and TCRdb's table has in-frame clones only and misses some. The sample yields about 98,000 clones, around 82% seen once. Sequenced material: peripheral blood. Every receptor here comes from a man between 65 and 80 years old with active or convalescent COVID-19.

The rearrangement uses TRBV6-1 and TRBJ1-4, with 7 positions matching TRBD1. The CDR3 has 16 amino acids. The junction had 7 bases not matched to a gene; V was cut back by 2 bases and J by 4 bases. CDR1 is MNHNS and CDR2 is SASEGT in the germline V gene. The CDR3 loop is CASSEWGQRNNEKLFF. CDR3 sequence (DNA): TGTGCCAGCAGTGAATGGGGACAGCGAAATAATGAAAAACTGTTTTTT.

V is TRBV4-2 and J is TRBJ1-1; D not certain. V gave up 1 base and J gave up 2 bases, with 11 bases separating them. The CDR3 spans 15 residues. Germline lookup yields CDR1 LGHNA and CDR2 YNFKEQ. The CDR3 DNA reads TGTGCCAGCAGCCAAGGCGCACTAAAAAACACTGAAGCTTTCTTT. Translation: CASSQGALKNTEAFF.

The chain is built from TRBV5-8 and TRBJ2-7; 7 nucleotides line up with TRBD1. The germline V gene has CDR1 SGHTS and CDR2 YDEGEE. The CDR3 contains 13 residues. V shed 5 bases and J 5 bases; nucleotides not matched to a gene: 7. The CDR3 reads CASRLTGTHEQYF. CDR3 bases: TGTGCCAGCAGGTTGACAGGGACCCACGAGCAGTACTTC.

In this sample, this clone turned up many times. This chain's CDR3 is CASSLLQGAYEQYF. DNA for the CDR3: TGCGCCAGCAGCTTGTTACAGGGGGCCTACGAGCAGTACTTC. The chain couples TRBV5-1 to TRBJ2-7; the match to TRBD1 covers 8 bases. V lost 1 base and J lost 2; bases outside the gene matches: 2. The germline CDR1 and CDR2 sequences are SGHRS and YFSETQ. The CDR3 runs to 14 residues.

This sequence joins TRBV30 and TRBJ2-3; D is ambiguous. Germline V gene data show CDR1 as GTSNPN and CDR2 as SVGIG (reference sequence). The CDR3 runs to 12 residues. The germline V and J ends were trimmed by 3 bases and 2 bases, with 6 bases remaining between them. CDR3 nucleotides: TGTGCCTGGAGACGAGACACAGATACGCAGTATTTT. It yields the protein CAWRRDTDTQYF.

The chain joins TRBV7-8 to TRBJ2-7, with TRBD2 matching 7 bases. V was clipped by 5 bases and J by 0 bases; unmatched bases: 10. Per germline, CDR1 SGHVS and CDR2 FQNEAQ. The CDR3 extends over 16 amino acids. CDR3 amino acids: CASSPRGVGDSYEQYF. As DNA, the CDR3 is TGTGCCAGCAGCCCCCGGGGGGTAGGGGACTCCTACGAGCAGTACTTC.

This clone was picked up one time. This chain uses TRBV3-1 (or the pseudogene TRBV3-2) with TRBJ2-5; D possibly corresponds to TRBD2 (7 bases). The V end lost 5 bases, the J end lost 6 bases, and 16 bases lay between the germline ends. Germline V gene lookup returns CDR1 LGHDT and CDR2 YNNKEL (reference sequence). CDR3 length equals 14 residues. The CDR3 bases are TGTGCCAGCAGCGGAGGCGGGGGCACTAAGACCCAGTACTTC. This codes for CASSGGGGTKTQYF.

The genes are TRBV18 and TRBJ1-5, with 9 bases aligning to TRBD1. The CDR3 extends over 14 amino acids. The germline gives CDR1 KGHSH, CDR2 LQKENI. V was pared by 3 bases and J by 9 bases, with 6 bases of the junction left unmatched. The chain's CDR3 is CASSPGDRVAPQHF. CDR3 DNA sequence: TGTGCCAGCTCACCGGGGGACAGGGTAGCGCCCCAGCATTTT.

This clone was recorded once. V usage is TRBV7-2 and J usage is TRBJ2-7; 8 bases map to TRBD2. V shed 0 bases, J shed 2 bases, and the junction held 3 bases outside the gene matches. CDR1 and CDR2 (germline): SGHTA, FQGNSA. This CDR3 is 15 amino acids long. The CDR3 loop is CASSLAAGATYEQYF. The CDR3 DNA sequence: TGTGCCAGCAGCTTAGCAGCGGGGGCCACCTACGAGCAGTACTTC.

The V gene is TRBV3-1 (or the pseudogene TRBV3-2), the J gene TRBJ1-6; no clear D gene. The CDR3 sequence is 13 residues long. In germline, CDR1 is LGHDT, CDR2 YNNKEL (reference sequence). Trimming left V 8 bases short and J 0 bases short, with 5 bases between. The CDR3 DNA follows: TGTGCCAGCCACGGCTCCTATAATTCACCCCTCCACTTT. Protein: CASHGSYNSPLHF.

The genes are TRBV19 and TRBJ1-2; 11 bases line up with TRBD1. V lost 5 bases and J lost 4; bases outside the gene matches: 15. The CDR3 has 18 amino acids. Germline V CDR1 and CDR2: LNHDA, SQIVND (reference sequence). CDR3 region: CASSWGAGQGVSSYGYTF. CDR3 coding DNA: TGTGCCAGTAGTTGGGGTGCGGGACAGGGGGTTAGTTCCTATGGCTACACCTTC.

The genes are TRBV2 and TRBJ1-2; 8 bases line up with TRBD1. Germline V gene sequence: CDR1 SNHLY, CDR2 FYNNEI. With 5 bases clipped from V and 3 bases from J, the junction kept 5 bases outside the gene matches. The CDR3 is 14 amino acids. The CDR3 DNA sequence: TGTGCCAGCAGTATCGACAGGGGAGACTATGGCTACACCTTC. This translates into CASSIDRGDYGYTF.

This clone was detected only a few times. V gene TRBV7-9 combines with J gene TRBJ2-1; D perhaps matches TRBD2 (5 bases). Trimming cost V 4 bases and J 5 bases, with 9 bases left between them. The CDR3 loop spans 13 amino acids. CDR1 and CDR2 (germline): SEHNR, FQNEAQ (reference sequence). The CDR3 DNA sequence: TGTGCCAGCAGCTCTGGACTTAACAATGAGCAGTTCTTC. Translating it yields CASSSGLNNEQFF.

V gene TRBV10-1 combines with J gene TRBJ1-6; 9 bases line up with TRBD1. The CDR3 totals 12 residues. Germline V gives CDR1 WNHNN, CDR2 SYGVQD (reference sequence). The V and J ends lost 11 bases and 9 bases, in that order; junction bases with no gene match: 5. The CDR3 nucleotides are TGCGCCGGAGGACAGGGGAGTTCACCCCTCCACTTT. As protein: CAGGQGSSPLHF.

The rearrangement links TRBV7-9 to TRBJ1-2; 10 bases align to TRBD1. Germline assignment: CDR1 SEHNR and CDR2 FQNEAQ (reference sequence). V shed 1 base and J 6 bases; nucleotides not matched to a gene: 5. The CDR3 length is 15 residues. DNA of the CDR3: TGTGCCAGCAGCTTAGGGACAGGGGGGACCAATGGCTACACCTTC. As protein: CASSLGTGGTNGYTF.

Points on this clone: This sample includes further DNA sequences coding for the same CDR3. The V and J genes are TRBV18 and TRBJ2-3; TRBD2 agrees at 7 bases. The CDR3 consists of 14 residues. V shed 3 bases, J shed 1 base, and the junction held 1 base outside the gene matches. CDR1 KGHSH and CDR2 LQKENI come from the germline V gene. CDR3 sequence reads: CASSPRGGTDTQYF. CDR3 nucleotides: TGTGCCAGCTCACCCCGGGGGGGCACAGATACGCAGTATTTT.

This chain uses TRBV11-2 with TRBJ1-1; tentative D call: TRBD1 (6 bases). This CDR3 region has 16 residues. CDR1 and CDR2 from the germline V gene are SGHAT and FQNNGV. Trimming removed 4 bases at V and 1 base at J, with 16 bases between. In DNA, the CDR3 is TGTGCCAGCAGCTCTCGAGCAGGGGTGAGGAACACTGAAGCTTTCTTT. Protein sequence: CASSSRAGVRNTEAFF.

This chain uses TRBV29-1 with TRBJ2-1; 9 nucleotides agree with TRBD2. V lost 4 bases to trimming and J lost 8 bases; unmatched junction nucleotides: 3. The CDR3 totals 12 residues. Germline CDR1 and CDR2: SQVTM and ANQGSEA. The CDR3 region has the DNA TGCAGCGTTGTGGCGGGGGGGGATGAGCAGTTCTTC. This sequence encodes CSVVAGGDEQFF.

This clone was recorded only once. The V gene is TRBV30, the J gene TRBJ1-2, with D perhaps matching TRBD1 (6 bases). V shed 2 bases and J shed 7 bases, with 11 bases lying between them. Germline V gene lookup returns CDR1 GTSNPN and CDR2 SVGIG (reference sequence). This CDR3 has 12 amino acids. CDR3 bases: TGTGCCTGGAGTCTAAAAGGGGGTGGCTACACCTTC. This codes for CAWSLKGGGYTF. The full variable domain, with the rest looked up from reference TRBV30 and TRBJ1-2, is SQTIHQWPATLVQPVGSPLSLECTVEGTSNPNLYWYRQAAGRGLQLLFYSVGIGQISSEVPQNLSASRPQDRQFILSSKKLLLSDSGFYLCAWSLKGGGYTFGSGTRLTVV.

CDR3 nucleotide sequence: TGTGCCAGCTCTCCGGTAGTGGTCTCTGGAAACACCATATATTTT. Translating it yields CASSPVVVSGNTIYF. The chain recombines TRBV18 with TRBJ1-3; no clear D gene. Germline V gene data show CDR1 as KGHSH and CDR2 as LQKENI. Trimming removed 6 bases from V and 0 bases from J, with 12 bases in between. The CDR3 is made up of 15 amino acids.

V and J are TRBV4-2 and TRBJ1-1; 7 bases fit TRBD1. Germline V gene data show CDR1 as LGHNA and CDR2 as YNFKEQ. V lost 4 bases and J lost 0; bases outside the gene matches: 5. This CDR3 comprises 15 residues. The CDR3, as DNA: TGTGCCAGCAGCCCCCGACAGGGATTGAACACTGAAGCTTTCTTT. Protein: CASSPRQGLNTEAFF.

The CDR3 DNA reads as TGTGCCAGCAGCTTAGACTACCCTGGGGCCAACGTCCTGACTTTC. Amino acid sequence: CASSLDYPGANVLTF. This chain links TRBV11-3 with TRBJ2-6, with D hard to call. The CDR3 extends over 15 amino acids. CDR1 and CDR2 (germline): SGHNT, YENEEA. With 0 bases removed from V and 2 bases from J, the gap between germline ends came to 5 bases.